The 15 T cell receptor beta chains in this list originate from one sample, sequenced in a study of T cell responses to AZD1222 COVID-19 vaccine. Method: immunoSEQ multiplex PCR; TCRdb's copy keeps in-frame clones and lacks some. The sample comprises about 130,000 clones, over 85% of which are singletons, and 0.85% to 1.2% rests with the top ten. The sequencing used peripheral blood, collected 28 days after the second AZD1222 dose. All receptors derive from an adult who received the AZD1222 COVID-19 vaccine.

The table lists this clone with a few counts. The chain carries TRBV18 and TRBJ1-1; 9 bases align to TRBD1. CDR3 length: 15 residues. V lost 5 bases to trimming and J lost 3 bases; unmatched junction nucleotides: 7. The germline V gene encodes CDR1 KGHSH and CDR2 LQKENI. CDR3 protein: CASSARQGEYTEAFF. The DNA for the CDR3 is TGTGCCAGCTCAGCTCGACAGGGGGAGTACACTGAAGCTTTCTTT.

The rearrangement uses TRBV3-1 (or the pseudogene TRBV3-2) and TRBJ2-5; the D is unclear. V lost 0 bases to trimming and J lost 4 bases, with 12 bases between them. The CDR3 contains 15 residues. The germline gives CDR1 LGHDT, CDR2 YNNKEL (reference sequence). The CDR3 spells CASSQDLASRETQYF. CDR3 DNA: TGTGCCAGCAGCCAAGATCTGGCTAGTCGAGAGACCCAGTACTTC.

This clone has just a few counts. The chain links TRBV7-3 to TRBJ1-5; D perhaps matches TRBD1 (5 bases). V gave up 4 bases and J gave up 5 bases, with 9 bases separating them. Germline V gene sequence: CDR1 SGHTA, CDR2 FQGTGA. CDR3 length: 13 amino acids. In nucleotides, the CDR3 is TGTGCCAGCAGCTCCGACAGTCATCAGCCCCAGCATTTT. This codes for CASSSDSHQPQHF.

The rearrangement links TRBV7-2 to TRBJ1-2, with unresolved D. With 1 base removed from V and 0 bases from J, the gap between germline ends came to 15 bases. This CDR3 is 17 amino acids long. CDR1 SGHTA and CDR2 FQGNSA come from the germline V gene. The CDR3 sequence: CASSLDGGGLSNYGYTF. CDR3 DNA: TGTGCCAGCAGCTTAGACGGCGGAGGTTTGTCTAACTATGGCTACACCTTC.

The J gene is TRBJ1-5, the V gene TRBV5-5; no clear D. Germline V lookup: CDR1 SGHKS, CDR2 YYEKEE (reference sequence). The V gene lost 2 bases and the J gene lost 0 bases, with 6 bases spanning the gap. This CDR3 is 14 amino acids long. Written as DNA, the CDR3 is TGTGCCAGCAGCTTTGGGGTTAGCAATCAGCCCCAGCATTTT. It translates to CASSFGVSNQPQHF.

The chain carries TRBV6-5 and TRBJ2-3; D is perhaps TRBD2 (5 bases). The CDR3 has 14 residues. V lost 2 bases to trimming and J lost 4 bases, with 10 bases between them. Germline CDR1 MNHEY, CDR2 SVGAGI. In nucleotides, the CDR3 is TGTGCCAGCAGTTACGCAGCGGCGTCAGATACGCAGTATTTT. Encoded protein: CASSYAAASDTQYF.

The chain joins TRBV27 to TRBJ1-5; D is possibly TRBD1 (6 bases). CDR1 is MNHEY and CDR2 is SMNVEV in the germline V gene (reference sequence). CDR3 length equals 14 residues. V was shortened by 6 bases and J by 2 bases, with 11 bases between the two germline ends. The CDR3 DNA sequence: TGTGCCAGCAGCCTAGGGGGGGGCAATCAGCCCCAGCATTTT. Amino acid sequence: CASSLGGGNQPQHF.

The V gene is TRBV4-3, the J gene TRBJ1-1, with no clear D. Germline lookup yields CDR1 LGHNA and CDR2 YSLEER. V was pared by 0 bases and J by 3 bases, with 5 bases between. This CDR3 contains 13 residues. CDR3 bases: TGCGCCAGCAGCCAAGATCCGGACACTGAAGCTTTCTTT. It specifies CASSQDPDTEAFF.

DNA of the CDR3: TGCGCCAGCAGCGTTGGACCACAAGAGACCCAGTACTTC. It encodes CASSVGPQETQYF. The chain joins TRBV5-1 to TRBJ2-5; D is undetermined. This CDR3 has 13 residues. Germline V gene data show CDR1 as SGHRS and CDR2 as YFSETQ. The germline V and J ends were trimmed by 4 bases and 2 bases, with 9 bases remaining between them.

J is TRBJ1-2 and V is TRBV10-3, with unresolved D. Between the trimmed V and J ends, which lost 3 bases and 7 bases, there was a span of 9 bases. Germline V gene lookup returns CDR1 ENHRY and CDR2 SYGVKD. The CDR3 extends over 12 amino acids. As DNA, the CDR3 is TGTGCCATCAGTGAATCTGGGTCTGGCTACACCTTC. Its translation: CAISESGSGYTF.

The J gene is TRBJ2-2, the V gene TRBV15; perhaps TRBD2 as D (5 bases). V was pared by 4 bases and J by 1 base, with 16 bases between. CDR1 LNHNV and CDR2 YYDKDF come from the germline V gene (reference sequence). CDR3 size: 17 residues. For the CDR3, the DNA is TGTGCCACCAGCATTACCCGGACTTTGCGGAACACCGGGGAGCTGTTTTTT. Amino acids: CATSITRTLRNTGELFF.

The chain has TRBV9 and TRBJ2-7; 7 bases are shared with TRBD1. The CDR3 sequence is 12 residues long. V shed 4 bases and J 6 bases; nucleotides not matched to a gene: 4. The V gene's germline CDR1 is SGDLS and CDR2 YYNGEE. As DNA, the CDR3 is TGTGCCAGCAGCCCATACAGGGGCGAGCAGTACTTC. Residues: CASSPYRGEQYF.

This clone was observed once. CDR3 sequence reads: CASSIDGAGDTQYF. The CDR3 DNA follows: TGTGCCAGTAGTATAGATGGGGCCGGAGATACGCAGTATTTT. J is TRBJ2-3 and V is TRBV19; D perhaps matches TRBD1 (5 bases). Germline CDR1 and CDR2: LNHDA and SQIVND (reference sequence). V gave up 0 bases and J gave up 5 bases, with 9 bases separating them. This CDR3 contains 14 residues.

The V gene is TRBV19, the J gene TRBJ2-3; 7 bases match TRBD2. The CDR3 has 15 amino acids. J lost 8 bases, V lost 10 bases, and 18 bases had no gene match. CDR1 is LNHDA, CDR2 SQIVND, per germline (reference sequence). CDR3 sequence: CATQGTSMSGGTQYF. CDR3 nucleotides: TGTGCCACCCAAGGGACTTCCATGTCGGGAGGTACGCAGTATTTT. Full variable domain (outside the CDR3, taken from reference TRBV19 and TRBJ2-3): DGGITQSPKYLFRKEGQNVTLSCEQNLNHDAMYWYRQDPGQGLRLIYYSQIVNDFQKGDIAEGYSVSREKKESFPLTVTSAQKNPTAFYLCATQGTSMSGGTQYFGPGTRLTVL.

This chain links TRBV28 with TRBJ2-7; D perhaps matches TRBD1 (5 bases). The V end was cut by 5 bases, the J end by 3 bases, with 8 bases between. There are 12 residues in the CDR3. The germline V gene has CDR1 MDHEN and CDR2 SYDVKM. As DNA, the CDR3 is TGTGCCAGCAGTCCCCAGGGCTACGAGCAGTACTTC. Protein: CASSPQGYEQYF.